The 32 T cell receptor beta chains below were found in one sample sequenced in a study of cytomegalovirus exposure and HLA in healthy donors. The PCR employed 60 Vbeta primers together with 13 Jbeta primers. Produced via immunoSEQ multiplex PCR; TCRdb's table is partial and in-frame only. The sample carries about 170,000 clones, 80% recorded once. Sequencing was done on a sample of PBMCs. These receptors all come from a woman aged 50 to 65 in good health and CMV-seropositive.

V and J are TRBV7-9 and TRBJ2-1; TRBD2 matches at 11 bases. The length of the CDR3 is 15 residues. Germline lookup yields CDR1 SEHNR and CDR2 FQNEAQ (reference sequence). The J segment lost 6 bases and the V segment lost 5 bases, leaving 6 bases of the junction unmatched. DNA for the CDR3: TGTGCCAGCAGCCAGAGGCTAGCGGGAGGCAATGAGCAGTTCTTC. Translating it yields CASSQRLAGGNEQFF. Full variable domain (remainder filled in from reference TRBV7-9 and TRBJ2-1): DTGVSQNPRHKITKRGQNVTFRCDPISEHNRLYWYRQTLGQGPEFLTYFQNEAQLEKSRLLSDRFSAERPKGSFSTLEIQRTEQGDSAMYLCASSQRLAGGNEQFFGPGTRLTVL.

This chain connects TRBV30 to TRBJ2-1; possible D gene TRBD1, 6 bases. Germline loops: CDR1 GTSNPN, CDR2 SVGIG (reference sequence). The CDR3 totals 12 residues. Trimming stripped 2 bases from V and 9 bases from J, with 11 bases between. CDR3 protein: CAWSTQGLEQFF. DNA for the CDR3: TGTGCCTGGAGTACCCAGGGGCTTGAGCAGTTCTTC.

V and J are TRBV9 and TRBJ2-3; TRBD2 might be the D (5 bases). The CDR3 consists of 15 residues. The germline V and J ends were trimmed by 0 bases and 0 bases, with 8 bases remaining between them. CDR1 and CDR2 (germline): SGDLS, YYNGEE. The CDR3 region has the DNA TGTGCCAGCAGCGTAGTGAGCGGAAGCACAGATACGCAGTATTTT. It specifies CASSVVSGSTDTQYF.

The CDR3 nucleotides read TGTGCCAGCAGCCCCTCCGGGACAGGGGTAAAACTGTTTTTT. It translates to CASSPSGTGVKLFF. The rearrangement joins TRBV7-2 to TRBJ1-4, with TRBD1 identical over 10 bases. Germline CDR1 reads SGHTA; CDR2 reads FQGNSA. The CDR3 totals 14 residues. The ends lost 5 bases at V and 10 bases at J; junction bases unmatched: 7.

V gene TRBV4-2 combines with J gene TRBJ1-3; D is perhaps TRBD1 (5 bases). This CDR3 is 16 amino acids long. In germline, CDR1 is LGHNA, CDR2 YNFKEQ. V shed 6 bases and J shed 0 bases, with 15 bases lying between them. The CDR3 DNA reads as TGTGCCAGCAGGGGGGGAAAGGACCGCTCTGGAAACACCATATATTTT. It specifies CASRGGKDRSGNTIYF.

The V and J genes are TRBV29-1 and TRBJ1-2; D unresolved. This CDR3 comprises 13 residues. V was clipped by 7 bases and J by 6 bases, with 18 bases between them. The germline gives CDR1 SQVTM, CDR2 ANQGSEA. The CDR3 is CSGLRADRNGYTF. The DNA for the CDR3 is TGCAGCGGCCTGAGGGCAGATAGGAATGGCTACACCTTC.

This CDR3 reads CSVEDWDRSKNTEAFF. The CDR3 DNA reads as TGCAGCGTTGAAGATTGGGACAGGTCCAAGAACACTGAAGCTTTCTTT. The rearrangement uses TRBV29-1 and TRBJ1-1, with TRBD1 matching over 8 bases. The length of the CDR3 is 16 residues. V dropped 0 bases and J dropped 1; count of bases not matched to a gene: 7. Germline CDR1 and CDR2: SQVTM and ANQGSEA.

The gene calls are TRBV9 and TRBJ2-3, with 9 positions matching TRBD2. CDR1 is SGDLS, CDR2 YYNGEE, per germline. The CDR3 runs 16 residues. V shed 0 bases, J shed 4 bases, and the junction held 6 bases outside the gene matches. Written as DNA, the CDR3 is TGTGCCAGCAGCGTAGGGGCGGGGGGGCGGGCAGATACGCAGTATTTT. It yields the protein CASSVGAGGRADTQYF.

The gene calls are TRBV18 and TRBJ2-3; D is ambiguous. This CDR3 is 15 amino acids long. V was cut by 8 bases and J by 0 bases, with 15 bases left in between. Germline CDR1 reads KGHSH; CDR2 reads LQKENI. CDR3 protein: CASAPQRPSTDTQYF. DNA of the CDR3: TGTGCCAGCGCCCCCCAGCGCCCTAGCACAGATACGCAGTATTTT.

The chain uses TRBV7-9 and TRBJ1-2, with 7 bases fitting TRBD1. Looked up from germline, CDR1 is SEHNR and CDR2 is FQNEAQ (reference sequence). The CDR3 contains 15 residues. Trimming removed 5 bases from V and 4 bases from J; junction bases left unmatched: 10. CDR3 nucleotides: TGTGCCAGCAGCCCGGGACAGTTCCTAGGCTATGGCTACACCTTC. Its protein is CASSPGQFLGYGYTF. The whole variable domain, filled in from reference TRBV7-9 and TRBJ1-2, reads DTGVSQNPRHKITKRGQNVTFRCDPISEHNRLYWYRQTLGQGPEFLTYFQNEAQLEKSRLLSDRFSAERPKGSFSTLEIQRTEQGDSAMYLCASSPGQFLGYGYTFGSGTRLTVV.

The chain has TRBV11-2 and TRBJ2-7, with 7 nucleotides matching TRBD1. Trimming took 1 base from V and 2 from J; bases not matched to a gene: 2. This CDR3 is 14 amino acids long. Per germline, CDR1 SGHAT and CDR2 FQNNGV. The CDR3 region has the DNA TGTGCCAGCAGCTTAGTGGGACAGACCTACGAGCAGTACTTC. Protein: CASSLVGQTYEQYF.

The rearrangement uses TRBV5-8 and TRBJ1-5; D perhaps matches TRBD1 (6 bases). V was trimmed by 4 bases and J by 0 bases, leaving 14 bases between them. Germline V gene sequence: CDR1 SGHTS, CDR2 YDEGEE. This CDR3 contains 16 residues. The DNA for the CDR3 is TGTGCCAGCAGCCGGGGGGCAGTTTATAGCAATCAGCCCCAGCATTTT. This translates into CASSRGAVYSNQPQHF.

The count of this clone is one. V gene TRBV5-1 combines with J gene TRBJ2-1, with D possibly TRBD2 on 6 matching bases. V lost 1 base and J lost 0, with 17 bases in between. The CDR3 has 18 amino acids. The V gene's germline CDR1 is SGHRS and CDR2 YFSETQ. The CDR3 loop reads CASSLYFAGYSSYNEQFF. Written as DNA, the CDR3 is TGCGCCAGCAGCTTGTATTTCGCGGGGTATAGCTCCTACAATGAGCAGTTCTTC.

This chain uses TRBV9 with TRBJ2-7; TRBD2 agrees at 11 bases. This CDR3 is built from 14 residues. Germline CDR1 is SGDLS and CDR2 is YYNGEE. Germline trimming cut 3 bases from V and 6 bases from J; bases unmatched to any gene: 5. CDR3 amino acids: CASSGRGLAAEQYF. CDR3 DNA sequence: TGTGCCAGCAGCGGACGGGGACTAGCGGCCGAGCAGTACTTC.

The chain is built from TRBV27 and TRBJ2-3; 8 nucleotides agree with TRBD2. V lost 6 bases to trimming and J lost 7 bases; unmatched junction nucleotides: 9. The CDR3 has 14 residues. Germline V lookup: CDR1 MNHEY, CDR2 SMNVEV (reference sequence). This CDR3 is CASRPGGAGNTQYF. The DNA for the CDR3 is TGTGCCAGCAGGCCCGGGGGGGCCGGGAATACGCAGTATTTT.

The chain is built from TRBV7-2 and TRBJ2-3, with 14 bases identical to TRBD2. The CDR3 totals 16 residues. V lost 1 base and J lost 7; bases outside the gene matches: 4. CDR1 is SGHTA and CDR2 is FQGNSA in the germline V gene. The CDR3 loop reads CASSLGLAGGLNTQYF. The DNA of the CDR3 is TGTGCCAGCAGCTTAGGACTAGCGGGGGGGCTCAATACGCAGTATTTT. Variable domain in full (rest from reference TRBV7-2 and TRBJ2-3): GAGVSQSPSNKVTEKGKDVELRCDPISGHTALYWYRQSLGQGLEFLIYFQGNSAPDKSGLPSDRFSAERTGGSVSTLTIQRTQQEDSAVYLCASSLGLAGGLNTQYFGPGTRLTVL.

The V call is TRBV5-6, the J call TRBJ2-3; 7 bases fit TRBD1. The junction had 10 bases not matched to a gene; V was cut back by 4 bases and J by 2 bases. The CDR3 contains 16 residues. CDR1 and CDR2 from the germline V gene are SGHDT and YYEEEE. The CDR3 DNA is TGTGCCAGCAGCCTGGGTTTACAGGGGAACACAGATACGCAGTATTTT. It yields the protein CASSLGLQGNTDTQYF.

The V call is TRBV6-1, the J call TRBJ1-1; D gene uncertain. The CDR3 runs to 13 residues. Trimming cost V 5 bases and J 6 bases, with 13 bases left between them. CDR1 and CDR2 (germline): MNHNS, SASEGT. The CDR3 spells CASSILLRAEAFF. The CDR3 DNA is TGTGCCAGCAGTATCCTACTGAGGGCTGAAGCTTTCTTT.

The chain is built from TRBV5-1 and TRBJ2-1; TRBD2 aligns across 12 bases. The CDR3 has 14 amino acids. The germline gives CDR1 SGHRS, CDR2 YFSETQ. Trimming removed 0 bases from V and 11 bases from J; junction bases left unmatched: 3. CDR3 DNA sequence: TGCGCCAGCAGCTTGGAACTAGCGGGAGGACAGCAGTTCTTC. Protein: CASSLELAGGQQFF.

This chain joins TRBV7-2 and TRBJ2-5; the D gene is possibly TRBD2 (5 bases). The germline V gene encodes CDR1 SGHTA and CDR2 FQGNSA. Trimming removed 3 bases from V and 0 bases from J, with 5 bases in between. The CDR3 is 13 residues long. In nucleotides, the CDR3 is TGTGCCAGCAGCTTGACTAACCAAGAGACCCAGTACTTC. This encodes CASSLTNQETQYF.

The chain has TRBV12-5 and TRBJ2-1; 7 nucleotides match TRBD1. V trimming: 0 bases; J trimming: 4 bases; junction bases outside the gene matches: 9. Germline lookup yields CDR1 LGHNT and CDR2 FRNRAP. This CDR3 has 17 residues. The CDR3, as DNA: TGTGCTAGTGGTTTGGTACAGTCAGGGGGTATTTACAATGAGCAGTTCTTC. This encodes CASGLVQSGGIYNEQFF. Looking up the rest from reference TRBV12-5 and TRBJ2-1 gives the full variable domain: DARVTQTPRHKVTEMGQEVTMRCQPILGHNTVFWYRQTMMQGLELLAYFRNRAPLDDSGMPKDRFSAEMPDATLATLKIQPSEPRDSAVYFCASGLVQSGGIYNEQFFGPGTRLTVL.

This chain connects TRBV2 to TRBJ2-7, with 13 bases identical to TRBD2. V lost 8 bases, J lost 5 bases, and 12 bases stayed unmatched. Germline CDR1 is SNHLY and CDR2 is FYNNEI. CDR3 length: 16 amino acids. The CDR3 DNA is TGTGCCAGCTCTGAGGGGAGACTAGCGGGAGGAGACGAGCAGTACTTC. Amino acid sequence: CASSEGRLAGGDEQYF.

This chain uses TRBV7-2 with TRBJ2-2; D might be TRBD2 (5 bases). V was cut by 3 bases and J by 4 bases, with 12 bases left in between. The CDR3 has 15 amino acids. Germline assignment: CDR1 SGHTA and CDR2 FQGNSA. CDR3 DNA: TGTGCCAGCAGCTTTCGGGATTACACCACCGGGGAGCTGTTTTTT. This sequence encodes CASSFRDYTTGELFF.

Points on this clone: Other DNA sequences in this sample translate to the same CDR3. The chain combines TRBV19 with TRBJ1-5; no reliable D call. V was shortened by 7 bases and J by 1 base, with 8 bases between the two germline ends. The length of the CDR3 is 13 residues. Germline V lookup: CDR1 LNHDA, CDR2 SQIVND (reference sequence). CDR3 protein: CASKRNSNQPQHF. In nucleotides, the CDR3 is TGTGCCAGTAAGAGGAACAGCAATCAGCCCCAGCATTTT.

The chain links TRBV18 to TRBJ2-7, with D possibly matching TRBD1 (6 bases). Germline CDR1 is KGHSH and CDR2 is LQKENI. This CDR3 region has 14 residues. V shed 0 bases and J shed 3 bases, with 9 bases lying between them. The CDR3 loop is CASSPPRGIYEQYF. CDR3 DNA: TGTGCCAGCTCACCACCCAGGGGAATCTACGAGCAGTACTTC.

The CDR3 DNA follows: TGTGCCAGCAGTTTATTTGGGACAGGGGCGGTGGAAGCTTTCTTT. Its protein is CASSLFGTGAVEAFF. This rearrangement joins TRBV28 to TRBJ1-1; 10 bases fit TRBD1. Germline V lookup: CDR1 MDHEN, CDR2 SYDVKM. The CDR3 covers 15 residues. V dropped 1 base and J dropped 8; count of bases not matched to a gene: 7.

The chain joins TRBV7-6 to TRBJ2-1; 7 positions match TRBD2. V was pared by 5 bases and J by 7 bases, with 8 bases of the junction left unmatched. There are 14 residues in the CDR3. Germline assignment: CDR1 SGHVS and CDR2 FNYEAQ. CDR3 in DNA: TGTGCCAGCAGCACCGGGACTATTCTTAATGAGCAGTTCTTC. This encodes CASSTGTILNEQFF.

This rearrangement joins TRBV28 to TRBJ2-3; TRBD1 aligns across 9 bases. J was trimmed by 4 bases and V by 2 bases; bases with no gene match: 10. Germline CDR1 is MDHEN and CDR2 is SYDVKM. There are 17 residues in the CDR3. The CDR3 sequence: CASSLVQGAKFSDTQYF. CDR3 DNA sequence: TGTGCCAGCAGTTTAGTACAGGGGGCGAAATTCTCAGATACGCAGTATTTT.

J is TRBJ1-2 and V is TRBV5-4, with D uncertain. V lost 4 bases, J lost 5 bases, and 15 bases lay in between. Germline assignment: CDR1 SGHNT and CDR2 YYREEE (reference sequence). CDR3 length: 14 amino acids. The CDR3 reads CASSPGSDLYGYTF. CDR3 bases: TGTGCCAGCAGCCCGGGGTCGGACTTGTATGGCTACACCTTC.

V and J are TRBV9 and TRBJ1-6; 7 nucleotides line up with TRBD1. Germline V gene lookup returns CDR1 SGDLS and CDR2 YYNGEE. The CDR3 has 15 residues. Unmatched junction bases numbered 11, after V lost 3 bases and J lost 11 bases. The DNA for the CDR3 is TGTGCCAGCAGCGGATTCCGGGACAGAGGACCACCCCTCCACTTT. It specifies CASSGFRDRGPPLHF.

For the CDR3, the DNA is TGTGCCAGCAGAACCCCTCGGGGGGGCCCCGGTGAGCAGTTCTTC. Encoded protein: CASRTPRGGPGEQFF. The rearrangement links TRBV11-2 to TRBJ2-1; 8 positions agree with TRBD2. The CDR3 loop spans 15 amino acids. The V gene end was trimmed by 6 bases and the J gene end by 9 bases; junction bases not matched to a gene: 13. From germline, CDR1 is SGHAT and CDR2 FQNNGV. Full variable domain (outside the CDR3, taken from reference TRBV11-2 and TRBJ2-1): EAGVAQSPRYKIIEKRQSVAFWCNPISGHATLYWYQQILGQGPKLLIQFQNNGVVDDSQLPKDRFSAERLKGVDSTLKIQPAKLEDSAVYLCASRTPRGGPGEQFFGPGTRLTVL.

Notes on this clone: A junction end diverges from the germline sequence, so it may reflect a read error. The J gene is TRBJ2-7, the V gene TRBV7-7; 8 bases agree with TRBD1. The CDR3 has 16 residues. Germline V gene sequence: CDR1 SSHAT, CDR2 FNYEAQ (reference sequence). This CDR3 is CASSFSARDRSHEQYF. For the CDR3, the DNA is TGTGCTAGCAGCTTCTCAGCCCGGGACAGGAGTCACGAGCAGTACTTC.